One and the same sample provided the 15 T cell receptor beta chains below, sequenced in a study of blood T cell repertoires in COVID-19. Clones were sequenced by immunoSEQ multiplex PCR, and TCRdb holds only the in-frame ones, with some missing. Here the sample spans 250,000 or so clones, 88% being singletons. Sample: peripheral blood. The receptors here all came from a woman aged 30 to 39 with acute or convalescent COVID-19.

The chain joins TRBV15 to TRBJ1-1; D is perhaps TRBD1 (6 bases). This CDR3 is 15 amino acids long. Per the germline V gene, CDR1 is LNHNV and CDR2 is YYDKDF (reference sequence). V gave up 2 bases and J gave up 3 bases, with 13 bases separating them. The CDR3 sequence is CATSRPRGGDTEAFF. DNA for the CDR3: TGTGCCACCAGCAGACCGAGGGGGGGTGACACTGAAGCTTTCTTT.

V usage is TRBV30 and J usage is TRBJ1-4, with no clear D. CDR3 length: 12 amino acids. Looked up from germline, CDR1 is GTSNPN and CDR2 is SVGIG (reference sequence). Trimming took off 3 bases at V and 7 bases at J, with 9 bases between the two ends. CDR3 region: CAWSRTGEKLFF. The CDR3 DNA is TGTGCCTGGAGCAGAACGGGTGAAAAACTGTTTTTT.

J is TRBJ2-5 and V is TRBV19; 13 bases align to TRBD2. The CDR3 contains 16 residues. With V trimmed by 6 bases and J by 1 base, 5 bases remained unmatched. Germline V CDR1 and CDR2: LNHDA, SQIVND (reference sequence). CDR3 sequence reads: CASSQGLAGSQETQYF. The CDR3 nucleotides are TGTGCCAGTAGCCAGGGACTAGCGGGGAGCCAAGAGACCCAGTACTTC.

Only one count was recorded for this clone. This chain uses TRBV18 with TRBJ2-3, with TRBD1 matching 9 bases. Germline CDR1 reads KGHSH; CDR2 reads LQKENI. This CDR3 has 16 amino acids. The V and J ends lost 0 bases and 3 bases, in that order; junction bases with no gene match: 4. DNA of the CDR3: TGTGCCAGCTCACCACCGACCGGGACAGGGACAGATACGCAGTATTTT. As protein: CASSPPTGTGTDTQYF.

This clone was counted between two and nine times. V and J are TRBV7-2 and TRBJ1-1; D is unclear. V was cut by 5 bases and J by 2 bases, with 9 bases left in between. The CDR3 runs to 13 residues. CDR1 is SGHTA and CDR2 is FQGNSA in the germline V gene. The CDR3, as DNA: TGTGCCAGCAGCAACAGCCGCAACACTGAAGCTTTCTTT. Protein: CASSNSRNTEAFF. Complete variable domain (other parts from reference TRBV7-2 and TRBJ1-1): GAGVSQSPSNKVTEKGKDVELRCDPISGHTALYWYRQSLGQGLEFLIYFQGNSAPDKSGLPSDRFSAERTGGSVSTLTIQRTQQEDSAVYLCASSNSRNTEAFFGQGTRLTVV.

V is TRBV27 and J is TRBJ1-6, with D tentatively TRBD1 (5 bases). Germline CDR1 is MNHEY and CDR2 is SMNVEV (reference sequence). V shed 6 bases and J shed 10 bases, with 10 bases lying between them. The CDR3 totals 12 residues. This chain's CDR3 is CASSPGRSPLHF. In DNA, the CDR3 is TGTGCCAGCAGCCCAGGGCGCTCACCCCTCCACTTT.

V gene TRBV5-1 combines with J gene TRBJ1-5; TRBD1 agrees at 8 bases. With V trimmed by 3 bases and J by 5 bases, 4 bases remained unmatched. Germline CDR1 and CDR2: SGHRS and YFSETQ. CDR3 size: 14 residues. DNA of the CDR3: TGCGCCAGCAGCTACAGGGGGTTCGATCAGCCCCAGCATTTT. It encodes CASSYRGFDQPQHF.

The gene calls are TRBV7-9 and TRBJ1-4, with 7 bases fitting TRBD1. With V trimmed by 5 bases and J by 4 bases, 16 bases remained unmatched. Germline V CDR1 and CDR2: SEHNR, FQNEAQ (reference sequence). The CDR3 has 18 amino acids. CDR3 DNA: TGTGCCAGCAGCGACACCGACAGGGTCGCCCCGCGTAATGAAAAACTGTTTTTT. Translating gives CASSDTDRVAPRNEKLFF.

This clone has more than one count but fewer than ten. The chain uses TRBV4-3 and TRBJ2-2, with D hard to call. Germline V CDR1 and CDR2: LGHNA, YSLEER. The CDR3 has 16 amino acids. V lost 0 bases, J lost 4 bases, and 12 bases lay in between. Here the CDR3 DNA reads TGCGCCAGCAGCCAAGATTGGCTAGTGGGCACCGGGGAGCTGTTTTTT. Its translation: CASSQDWLVGTGELFF.

This clone has a single count. V gene TRBV12-5 combines with J gene TRBJ2-2; D gene uncertain. The V and J ends lost 5 bases and 5 bases respectively, with 3 bases between them. Germline V lookup: CDR1 LGHNT, CDR2 FRNRAP. This CDR3 region has 11 residues. For the CDR3, the DNA is TGTGCTAGTGGTCTAACCGGGGAGCTGTTTTTT. Translation gives CASGLTGELFF.

This sequence joins TRBV9 and TRBJ2-4; a weak D match, TRBD1 (5 bases). The CDR3 length is 15 residues. The germline CDR1 and CDR2 sequences are SGDLS and YYNGEE. Trimming took 0 bases from V and 2 from J, leaving 9 bases between them. The CDR3 sequence: CASSVGPGSKNIQYF. As DNA, the CDR3 is TGTGCCAGCAGCGTAGGCCCAGGGTCCAAAAACATTCAGTACTTC.

The chain employs TRBV7-8 and TRBJ1-1; 8 bases are a match to TRBD1. V gave up 5 bases and J gave up 3 bases; unmatched junction bases: 11. Germline CDR1 SGHVS, CDR2 FQNEAQ. The CDR3 contains 16 residues. The CDR3 spells CASSDRTGLSDTEAFF. The DNA for the CDR3 is TGTGCCAGCAGCGACCGGACAGGGTTAAGCGACACTGAAGCTTTCTTT.

The V call is TRBV5-1, the J call TRBJ1-1; perhaps TRBD1 as D (5 bases). CDR3 length: 14 residues. With 3 bases removed from V and 5 bases from J, the gap between germline ends came to 14 bases. Germline lookup yields CDR1 SGHRS and CDR2 YFSETQ. This CDR3 is CASSWGSGGTEAFF. The CDR3 DNA is TGCGCCAGCAGCTGGGGCTCCGGAGGGACTGAAGCTTTCTTT. Using reference TRBV5-1 and TRBJ1-1 for the parts outside the CDR3, the full variable domain is KAGVTQTPRYLIKTRGQQVTLSCSPISGHRSVSWYQQTPGQGLQFLFEYFSETQRNKGNFPGRFSGRQFSNSRSEMNVSTLELGDSALYLCASSWGSGGTEAFFGQGTRLTVV.

This clone has only one observation. The chain combines TRBV4-3 with TRBJ2-1, with 11 bases matching TRBD2. CDR3 length: 16 amino acids. The V gene end was trimmed by 0 bases and the J gene end by 6 bases; junction bases not matched to a gene: 4. Germline V gives CDR1 LGHNA, CDR2 YSLEER. The CDR3, as DNA: TGCGCCAGCAGCCAAGAGGATAGCGGGAGGGCCAATGAGCAGTTCTTC. Its translation: CASSQEDSGRANEQFF.

This clone was counted a single time. This chain connects TRBV11-2 to TRBJ1-4; a weak D match, TRBD1 (5 bases). This CDR3 spans 16 amino acids. With 0 bases removed from V and 2 bases from J, the gap between germline ends came to 10 bases. Germline V gene lookup returns CDR1 SGHAT and CDR2 FQNNGV. As DNA, the CDR3 is TGTGCCAGCAGCTTAGATCTCGGGGGGACTAATGAAAAACTGTTTTTT. It specifies CASSLDLGGTNEKLFF.